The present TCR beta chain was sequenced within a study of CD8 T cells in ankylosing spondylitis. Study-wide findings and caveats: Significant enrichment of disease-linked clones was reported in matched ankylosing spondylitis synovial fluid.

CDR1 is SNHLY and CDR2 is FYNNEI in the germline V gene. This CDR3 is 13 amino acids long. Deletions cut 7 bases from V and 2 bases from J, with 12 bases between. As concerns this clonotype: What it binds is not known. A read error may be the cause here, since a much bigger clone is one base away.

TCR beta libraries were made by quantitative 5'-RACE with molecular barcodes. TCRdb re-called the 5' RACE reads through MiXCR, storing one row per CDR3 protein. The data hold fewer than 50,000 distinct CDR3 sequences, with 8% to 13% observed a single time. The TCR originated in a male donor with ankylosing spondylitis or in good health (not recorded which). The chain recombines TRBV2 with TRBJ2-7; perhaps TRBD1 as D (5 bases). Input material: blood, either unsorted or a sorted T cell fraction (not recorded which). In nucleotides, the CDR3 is TGTGCCAGCACCAGGGCAGCGCCCTACGAGCAGTACTTC. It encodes CASTRAAPYEQYF.